These 11 T cell receptor beta chains originate from one sample sequenced in a study of shared clonotypes between healthy human individuals. Profiled with immunoSEQ multiplex PCR; TCRdb holds only in-frame clones, not every one. The table has about 2.3 million clones, about 92% seen once. Input material: naive CD4+ T cells from PBMCs. Subset noted: CD45RA+ positively selected. These receptors originate from a young man in good health. Some clones in this sample may be carry-over from other donors' samples.

For the CDR3, the DNA is TGTGCCAGCTCACCCTCCAGCCCCGATCAGCCCCAGCATTTT. This gives the protein CASSPSSPDQPQHF. The chain employs TRBV18 and TRBJ1-5, with D unresolved. Germline V gives CDR1 KGHSH, CDR2 LQKENI. This CDR3 comprises 14 residues. Trimming took off 3 bases at V and 5 bases at J, with 11 bases between the two ends.

This clone occurred once. This chain's CDR3 is CASSVDRGRSETQYF. The DNA of the CDR3 is TGTGCCAGCAGCGTAGACAGGGGGCGCAGCGAGACCCAGTACTTC. The chain has TRBV9 and TRBJ2-5; 9 nucleotides agree with TRBD1. The J segment lost 5 bases and the V segment lost 0 bases, leaving 5 bases of the junction unmatched. There are 15 residues in the CDR3. Germline CDR1 reads SGDLS; CDR2 reads YYNGEE.

Notes on this clone: At the DNA level, this CDR3 is encoded by other sequences in the same sample as well. V and J are TRBV10-3 and TRBJ2-5; D unresolved. Trimming removed 0 bases at V and 2 bases at J, with 7 bases between. The CDR3 has 14 amino acids. Germline CDR1 and CDR2: ENHRY and SYGVKD. The CDR3 sequence: CAISESGKQETQYF. The CDR3 DNA reads TGTGCCATCAGTGAGTCCGGCAAGCAAGAGACCCAGTACTTC.

This clone has a handful of counts. This chain joins TRBV5-1 and TRBJ2-7; possible D gene TRBD2, 6 bases. The CDR3 is 15 amino acids. Germline V gene sequence: CDR1 SGHRS, CDR2 YFSETQ. Trimming left V 4 bases short and J 2 bases short, with 16 bases between. Here the CDR3 reads CASSLGLARTYEQYF. CDR3 nucleotide sequence: TGCGCCAGCAGCCTGGGGCTAGCGAGGACCTACGAGCAGTACTTC. Variable domain in full (rest from reference TRBV5-1 and TRBJ2-7): KAGVTQTPRYLIKTRGQQVTLSCSPISGHRSVSWYQQTPGQGLQFLFEYFSETQRNKGNFPGRFSGRQFSNSRSEMNVSTLELGDSALYLCASSLGLARTYEQYFGPGTRLTVT.

Concerning this clone: The identical CDR3 is also encoded by other nucleotide sequences in the sample. The chain is built from TRBV28 and TRBJ2-5; 8 bases line up with TRBD2. J lost 3 bases, V lost 4 bases, and 7 bases had no gene match. Germline values: CDR1 MDHEN, CDR2 SYDVKM. This CDR3 contains 15 residues. The CDR3, as DNA: TGTGCCAGCAGTTCACCCAGAGCGGGAGAAGAGACCCAGTACTTC. Protein: CASSSPRAGEETQYF.

The chain employs TRBV5-1 and TRBJ2-5, with a weak D call TRBD1 (6 bases). This CDR3 comprises 15 residues. Germline V gene lookup returns CDR1 SGHRS and CDR2 YFSETQ. The V end lost 4 bases, the J end lost 2 bases, and 15 bases lay between the germline ends. CDR3 loop: CASSRLVRGQETQYF. As DNA, the CDR3 is TGCGCCAGCAGCCGGTTAGTCAGGGGACAAGAGACCCAGTACTTC.

The chain links TRBV6-5 to TRBJ2-2; D gene ambiguous. Germline V gene sequence: CDR1 MNHEY, CDR2 SVGAGI. This CDR3 region has 12 residues. The V gene lost 3 bases and the J gene lost 6 bases, with 5 bases spanning the gap. CDR3 in DNA: TGTGCCAGCAGTTATAGGGCCGGGGAGCTGTTTTTT. It yields the protein CASSYRAGELFF.

The genes are TRBV10-3 and TRBJ1-5; 12 bases are a match to TRBD1. CDR1 is ENHRY, CDR2 SYGVKD, per germline. V lost 10 bases and J lost 3; bases outside the gene matches: 16. CDR3 size: 18 residues. CDR3 loop: CATTSGQGAKGINQPQHF. The CDR3, as DNA: TGTGCCACGACCTCGGGACAGGGGGCTAAGGGAATCAATCAGCCCCAGCATTTT.

V and J are TRBV7-7 and TRBJ2-5; TRBD1 agrees at 7 bases. J lost 5 bases, V lost 5 bases, and 5 bases had no gene match. The CDR3 contains 13 residues. CDR1 is SSHAT and CDR2 is FNYEAQ in the germline V gene (reference sequence). The CDR3 loop is CASSPGQVETQYF. As DNA, the CDR3 is TGTGCCAGCAGCCCAGGACAGGTTGAGACCCAGTACTTC. Full variable domain (rest looked up from reference TRBV7-7 and TRBJ2-5): GAGVSQSPRYKVTKRGQDVTLRCDPISSHATLYWYQQALGQGPEFLTYFNYEAQPDKSGLPSDRFSAERPEGSISTLTIQRTEQRDSAMYRCASSPGQVETQYFGPGTRLLVL.

The chain uses TRBV10-1 and TRBJ2-3; TRBD2 matches 10 bases. The CDR3 length is 14 residues. V lost 8 bases to trimming and J lost 1 base; unmatched junction nucleotides: 3. Germline values: CDR1 WNHNN, CDR2 SYGVQD (reference sequence). The CDR3: CASQGTSGTDTQYF. For the CDR3, the DNA is TGCGCCAGCCAAGGGACTAGCGGCACAGATACGCAGTATTTT.

This clone was observed once. CDR3 sequence: CASSLEGALSSGANVLTF. CDR3 nucleotide sequence: TGTGCCAGCAGTTTGGAGGGGGCGCTTTCCTCTGGGGCCAACGTCCTGACTTTC. This chain links TRBV27 with TRBJ2-6; the D gene is possibly TRBD1 (7 bases). Trimming took off 3 bases at V and 0 bases at J, with 15 bases between the two ends. This CDR3 spans 18 amino acids. From germline, CDR1 is MNHEY and CDR2 SMNVEV (reference sequence).